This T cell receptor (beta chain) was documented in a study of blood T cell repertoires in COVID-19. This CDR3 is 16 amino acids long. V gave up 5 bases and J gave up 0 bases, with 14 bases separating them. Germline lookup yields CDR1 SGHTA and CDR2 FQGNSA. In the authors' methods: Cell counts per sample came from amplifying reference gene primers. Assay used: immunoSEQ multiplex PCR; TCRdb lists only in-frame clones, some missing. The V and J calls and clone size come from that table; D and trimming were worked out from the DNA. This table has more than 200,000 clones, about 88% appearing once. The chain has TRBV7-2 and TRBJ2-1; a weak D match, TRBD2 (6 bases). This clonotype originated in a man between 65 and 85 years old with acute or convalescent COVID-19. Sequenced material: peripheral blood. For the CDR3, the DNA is TGTGCCAGCAGCATTTCTAGCGCGAGCTCCTACAATGAGCAGTTCTTC. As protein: CASSISSASSYNEQFF.